The present TCR beta chain was sequenced within a study of shared clonotypes between healthy human individuals. Study-level points and caveats: The study generally estimated greater richness for naive than memory subsets. There were few donors, and this limited the genetic and exposure-history diversity represented. Sampling used blood alone; tissue repertoires probably differ.

For this clone: Its antigen is undetermined.

Germline V gene data show CDR1 as SGHDT and CDR2 as YYEEEE. Trimming left V 4 bases short and J 1 base short, with 17 bases between. The CDR3 is 16 amino acids. How the authors handled the data: Junction-only immunoSEQ sequences carried no quality scores, so filtering differed. Generated by immunoSEQ multiplex PCR, the TCRdb table keeps only in-frame clones and is missing some. The V and J calls and clone size were taken over from that table, and D and trimming were inferred from the DNA. The sample has about 230,000 clones; 50% to 80% are singletons. Source material: memory CD4+ T cells sorted from blood. Indicated subset: CD45RA-negative fraction. The chain links TRBV5-6 to TRBJ1-2, with D perhaps matching TRBD1 (5 bases). The receptor was derived from a man under 40 in good health. CDR3 region: CASSLSFLTVNYGYTF. DNA of the CDR3: TGTGCCAGCAGCCTCTCTTTCTTGACAGTTAACTATGGCTACACCTTC.